This TCR beta chain emerged from a study of blood T cell repertoires in COVID-19. Study as a whole: Samples of COVID-19 (acute and convalescent) were obtained from the United States, Italy and Spain.

Seattle patient enrollment occurred during active infection, with longitudinal follow-up thereafter. Using immunoSEQ multiplex PCR, the repertoire was profiled, and TCRdb retains in-frame clones only, with some absent. The sample records tens of thousands of clones, over 55% being singletons. This clone was detected only once. The TCR sequence derives from a woman in her 70s with COVID-19, enrolled during active disease. The sequenced material came from peripheral blood.

CDR3 residues: CASSVVPRNEQFF. The CDR3 DNA sequence: TGTGCCAGCAGCGTAGTCCCGCGCAATGAGCAGTTCTTC. V usage is TRBV9 and J usage is TRBJ2-1; D is unresolved. V was shortened by 0 bases and J by 6 bases, with 7 bases between the two germline ends. The CDR3 runs 13 residues. The germline V gene encodes CDR1 SGDLS and CDR2 YYNGEE.